This TCR beta chain was obtained from a study of Graves' ophthalmopathy and Graves' hyperthyroidism. Study-wide context: The authors collected peripheral blood at initial diagnosis, before any treatment.

Germline V CDR1 and CDR2: SGHTA, FQGTGA. J was trimmed by 5 bases and V by 9 bases; bases with no gene match: 8. The CDR3 is made up of 13 amino acids. This clonotype appeared many times. Its cognate antigen is unknown. RNA transcripts were the template, and TCR beta CDR3 regions were amplified from them. First-round RT-PCR employed HTBI primers, with a second-round multiplex PCR after it. Via MiXCR, TCRdb re-called the multiplex PCR reads, giving one row per CDR3 protein. The sample holds approximately 500,000 distinct CDR3 sequences, 14% seen once. Study-wide findings and caveats: Blood also held most thyroid clonotypes expanded above 0.001 frequency.

Serum thyroxine and TRAb, along with clinical symptoms, thyroid ultrasound and orbital computed tomography, were what diagnosis relied on. The genes are TRBV7-3 and TRBJ2-7; 9 nucleotides align to TRBD2. The receptor was derived from a woman between 25 and 40 years old with Graves' ophthalmopathy. Sequencing used blood. The CDR3 loop is CASGSGSSNEQYF. The CDR3 nucleotides are TGTGCCAGTGGTAGCGGGAGTTCCAACGAGCAGTACTTC.